Detailed here is one TCR beta chain. Germline V gives CDR1 KGHSH, CDR2 LQKENI. Between the trimmed V and J ends, which lost 0 bases and 0 bases, there was a span of 8 bases. The length of the CDR3 is 16 residues. Clinical history as reported by participants underpinned cohort assignment. Donors of Cohort 3 who recovered were those that had two negative PCRs, clearance, or symptom resolution. The data were taken from a study of blood T cell repertoires in COVID-19. Across the study: Sites across the United States, Italy and Spain contributed samples from acute and convalescent COVID-19.

Source study methods: Researchers report that nucleated cell counts were estimated from reference gene primer amplification. Libraries were prepared by immunoSEQ multiplex PCR; TCRdb keeps only in-frame clonotypes and omits some of them. V, J and clone size were drawn from that table, and D and trimming were deduced from the DNA. In the table there are 150,000 to 200,000 clones, 80% of which are singletons. The sample comprised PBMCs or T cells enriched from blood (not recorded which). V usage is TRBV18 and J usage is TRBJ2-2; D gene ambiguous. This TCR came from a woman aged 55-70 years who had recovered from COVID-19. CDR3 DNA: TGTGCCAGCTCACCACCGGCAAGAACGAACACCGGGGAGCTGTTTTTT. Translating gives CASSPPARTNTGELFF.